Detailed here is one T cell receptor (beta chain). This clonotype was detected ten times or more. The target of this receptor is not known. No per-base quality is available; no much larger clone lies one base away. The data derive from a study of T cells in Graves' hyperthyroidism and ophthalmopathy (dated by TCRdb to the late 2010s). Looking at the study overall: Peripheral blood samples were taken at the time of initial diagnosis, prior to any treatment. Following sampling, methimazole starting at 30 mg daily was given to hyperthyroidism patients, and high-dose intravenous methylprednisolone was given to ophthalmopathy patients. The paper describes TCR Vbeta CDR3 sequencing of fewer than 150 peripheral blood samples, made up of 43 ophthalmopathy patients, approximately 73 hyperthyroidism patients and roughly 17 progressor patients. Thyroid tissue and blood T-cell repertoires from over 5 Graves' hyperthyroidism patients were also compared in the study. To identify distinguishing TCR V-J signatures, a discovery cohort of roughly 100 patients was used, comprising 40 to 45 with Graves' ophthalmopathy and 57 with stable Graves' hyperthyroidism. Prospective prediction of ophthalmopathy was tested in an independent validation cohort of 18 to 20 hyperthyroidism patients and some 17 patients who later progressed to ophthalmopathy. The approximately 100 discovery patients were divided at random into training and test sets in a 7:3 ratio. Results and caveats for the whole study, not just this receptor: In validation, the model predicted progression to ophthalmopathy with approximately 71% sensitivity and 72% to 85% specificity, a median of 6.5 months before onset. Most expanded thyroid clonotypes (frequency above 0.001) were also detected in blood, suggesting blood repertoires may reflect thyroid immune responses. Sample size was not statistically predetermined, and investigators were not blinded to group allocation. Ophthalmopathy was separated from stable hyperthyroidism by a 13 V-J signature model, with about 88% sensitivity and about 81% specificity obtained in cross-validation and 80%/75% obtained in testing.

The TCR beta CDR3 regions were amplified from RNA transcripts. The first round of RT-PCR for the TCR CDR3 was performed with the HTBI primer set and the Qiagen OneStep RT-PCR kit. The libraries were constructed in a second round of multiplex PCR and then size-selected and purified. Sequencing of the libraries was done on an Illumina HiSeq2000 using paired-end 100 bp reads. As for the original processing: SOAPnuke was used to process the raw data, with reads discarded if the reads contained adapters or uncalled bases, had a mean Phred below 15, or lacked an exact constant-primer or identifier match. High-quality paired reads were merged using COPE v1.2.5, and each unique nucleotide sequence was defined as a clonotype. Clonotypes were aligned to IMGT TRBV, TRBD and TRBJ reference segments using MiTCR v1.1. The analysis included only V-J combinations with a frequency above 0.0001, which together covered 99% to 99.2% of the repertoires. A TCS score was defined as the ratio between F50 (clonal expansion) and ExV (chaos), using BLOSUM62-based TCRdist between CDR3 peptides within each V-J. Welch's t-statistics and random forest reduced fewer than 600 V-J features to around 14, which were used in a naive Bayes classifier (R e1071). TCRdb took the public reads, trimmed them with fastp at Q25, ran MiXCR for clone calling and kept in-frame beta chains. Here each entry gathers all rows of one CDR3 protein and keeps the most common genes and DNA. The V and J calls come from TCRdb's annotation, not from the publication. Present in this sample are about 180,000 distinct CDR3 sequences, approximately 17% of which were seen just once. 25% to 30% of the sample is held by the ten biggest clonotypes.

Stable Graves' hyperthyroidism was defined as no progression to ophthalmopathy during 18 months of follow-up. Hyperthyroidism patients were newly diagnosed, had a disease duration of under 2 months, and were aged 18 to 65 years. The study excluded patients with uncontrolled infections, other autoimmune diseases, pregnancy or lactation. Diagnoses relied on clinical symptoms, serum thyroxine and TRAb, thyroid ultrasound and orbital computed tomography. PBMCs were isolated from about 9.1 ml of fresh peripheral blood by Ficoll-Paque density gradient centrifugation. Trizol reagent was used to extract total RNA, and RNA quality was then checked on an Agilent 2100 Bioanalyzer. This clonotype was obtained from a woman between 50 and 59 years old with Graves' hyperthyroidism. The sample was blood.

CDR3 sequence: CASGGTIKGETQYF. The DNA reads TGTGCCAGCGGAGGGACTATCAAGGGGGAGACCCAGTACTTC. The rearranged chain carries TRBV18 and TRBJ2-5; 7 central nucleotides agree with TRBD2. In the germline V gene, CDR1 corresponds to KGHSH and CDR2 to LQKENI. Trimmed from V: 8 bases; trimmed from J: 5 bases; junction bases lacking a gene match: 11. Its CDR3 holds 14 amino acids, cysteine through phenylalanine. The read is trimmed to its CDR3 DNA, 42 bases read in frame from base 1.